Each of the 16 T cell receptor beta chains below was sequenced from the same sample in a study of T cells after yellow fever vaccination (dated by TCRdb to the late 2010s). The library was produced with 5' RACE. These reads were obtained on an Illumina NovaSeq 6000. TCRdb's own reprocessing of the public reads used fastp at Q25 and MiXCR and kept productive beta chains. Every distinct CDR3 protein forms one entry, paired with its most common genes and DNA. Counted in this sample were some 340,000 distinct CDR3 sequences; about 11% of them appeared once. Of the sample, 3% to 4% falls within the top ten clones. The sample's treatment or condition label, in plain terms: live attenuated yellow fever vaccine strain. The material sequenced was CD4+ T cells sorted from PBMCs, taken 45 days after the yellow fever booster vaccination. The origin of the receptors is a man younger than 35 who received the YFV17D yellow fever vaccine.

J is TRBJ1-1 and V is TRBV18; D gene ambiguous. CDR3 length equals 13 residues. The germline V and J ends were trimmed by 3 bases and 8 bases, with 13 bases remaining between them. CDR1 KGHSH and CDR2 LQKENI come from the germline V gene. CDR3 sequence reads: CASSPSTGAEAFF. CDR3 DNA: TGTGCCAGCTCACCTTCCACGGGAGCCGAAGCTTTCTTT.

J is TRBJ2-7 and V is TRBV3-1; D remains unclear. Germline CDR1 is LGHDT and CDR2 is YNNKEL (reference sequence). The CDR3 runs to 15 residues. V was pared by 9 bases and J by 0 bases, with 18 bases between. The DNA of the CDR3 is TGTGCCAGAGAATTAGGGCGTACATACTCCTACGAGCAGTACTTC. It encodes CARELGRTYSYEQYF.

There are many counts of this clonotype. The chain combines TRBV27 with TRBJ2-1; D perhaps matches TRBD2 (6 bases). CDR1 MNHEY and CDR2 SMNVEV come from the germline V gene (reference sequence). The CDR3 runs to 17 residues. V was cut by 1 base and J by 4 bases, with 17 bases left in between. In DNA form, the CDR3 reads TGTGCCAGCAGTTTATTCTCCGGGACTCCGGAATACAATGAGCAGTTCTTC. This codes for CASSLFSGTPEYNEQFF.

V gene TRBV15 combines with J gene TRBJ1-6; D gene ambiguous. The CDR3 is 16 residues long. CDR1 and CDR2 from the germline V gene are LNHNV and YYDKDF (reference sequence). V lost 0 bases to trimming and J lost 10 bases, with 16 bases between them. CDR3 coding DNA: TGTGCCACCAGCAGAGATCAGGCAGGCCCCAGGTCACCCCTCCACTTT. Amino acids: CATSRDQAGPRSPLHF.

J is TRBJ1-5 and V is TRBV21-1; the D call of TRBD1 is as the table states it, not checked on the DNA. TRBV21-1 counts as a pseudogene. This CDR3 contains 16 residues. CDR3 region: CATDREDSNSNQPQHF. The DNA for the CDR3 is TGTGCCACCGACCGGGAAGACAGTAATAGCAATCAGCCCCAGCATTTT.

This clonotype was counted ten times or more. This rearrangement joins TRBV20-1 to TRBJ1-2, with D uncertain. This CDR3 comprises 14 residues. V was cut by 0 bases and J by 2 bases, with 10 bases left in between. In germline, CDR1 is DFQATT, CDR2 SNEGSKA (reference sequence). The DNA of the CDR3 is TGCAGTGCTAGAGATCAAAGGCAGAACTATGGCTACACCTTC. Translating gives CSARDQRQNYGYTF.

The CDR3 reads CASIPGGEDGGYTF. The DNA of the CDR3 is TGTGCCAGCATCCCCGGCGGCGAGGACGGTGGCTACACCTTC. J is TRBJ1-2 and V is TRBV28; D remains ambiguous. The ends were cut back, 7 bases at V and 7 bases at J, with 19 bases in the middle. Germline V gene data show CDR1 as MDHEN and CDR2 as SYDVKM. The CDR3 is 14 amino acids.

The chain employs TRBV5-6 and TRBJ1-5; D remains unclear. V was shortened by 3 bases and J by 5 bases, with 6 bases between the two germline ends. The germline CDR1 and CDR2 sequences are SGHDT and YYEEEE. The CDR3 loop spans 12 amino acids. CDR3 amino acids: CASSSNHQPQHF. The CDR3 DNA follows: TGTGCCAGCAGCTCGAACCATCAGCCCCAGCATTTT.

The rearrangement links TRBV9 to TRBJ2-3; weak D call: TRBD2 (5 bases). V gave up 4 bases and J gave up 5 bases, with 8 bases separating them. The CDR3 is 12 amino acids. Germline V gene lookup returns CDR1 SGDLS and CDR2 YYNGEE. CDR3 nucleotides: TGTGCCAGCAGCCTTGAGGGAGATACGCAGTATTTT. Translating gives CASSLEGDTQYF.

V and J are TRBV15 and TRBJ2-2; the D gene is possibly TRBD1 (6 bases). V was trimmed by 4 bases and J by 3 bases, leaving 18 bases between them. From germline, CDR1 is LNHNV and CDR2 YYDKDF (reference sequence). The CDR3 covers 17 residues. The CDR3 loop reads CATSTQWGRGYTGELFF. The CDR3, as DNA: TGTGCCACCAGCACCCAGTGGGGGCGTGGGTACACCGGGGAGCTGTTTTTT.

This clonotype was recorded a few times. CDR3 sequence (DNA): TGTGCCAGCAGGTCCGGGCCCCAGTGGGATGAGCAGTTCTTC. Translated, it gives CASRSGPQWDEQFF. The gene calls are TRBV12-3 or TRBV12-4 and TRBJ2-1; D gene ambiguous. The CDR3 consists of 14 residues. V was pared by 6 bases and J by 8 bases, with 17 bases between.

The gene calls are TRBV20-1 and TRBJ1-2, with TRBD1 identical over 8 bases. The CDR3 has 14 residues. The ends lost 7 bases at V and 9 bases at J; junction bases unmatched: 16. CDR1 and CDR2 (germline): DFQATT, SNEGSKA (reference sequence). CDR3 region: CSVNRAGQEMSYTF. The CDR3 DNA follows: TGCAGTGTAAACCGGGCGGGACAGGAAATGAGCTACACCTTC.

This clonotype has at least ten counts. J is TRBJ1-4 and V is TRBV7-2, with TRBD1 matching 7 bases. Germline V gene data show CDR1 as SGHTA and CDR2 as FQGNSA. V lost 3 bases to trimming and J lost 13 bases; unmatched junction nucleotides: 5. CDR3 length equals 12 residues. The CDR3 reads CASSFANRGLFF. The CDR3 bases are TGTGCCAGCAGCTTTGCGAACAGGGGACTGTTTTTT.

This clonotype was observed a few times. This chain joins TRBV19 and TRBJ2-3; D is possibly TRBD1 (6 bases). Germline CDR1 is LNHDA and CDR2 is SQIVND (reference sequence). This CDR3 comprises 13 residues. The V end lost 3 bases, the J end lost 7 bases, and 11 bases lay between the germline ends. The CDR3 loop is CASSINRAYTQYF. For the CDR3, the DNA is TGTGCCAGTAGTATCAACAGGGCCTATACGCAGTATTTT.

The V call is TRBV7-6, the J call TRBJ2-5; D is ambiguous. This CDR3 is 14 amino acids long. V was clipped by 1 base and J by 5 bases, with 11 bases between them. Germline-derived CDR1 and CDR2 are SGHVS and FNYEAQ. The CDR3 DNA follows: TGTGCCAGCAGCTTAGGGCAGGTCTGGGAGACCCAGTACTTC. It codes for CASSLGQVWETQYF.

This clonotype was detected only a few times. The DNA for the CDR3 is TGTGCCAGCAGCATCCGGGACAGGGGCGACCACGAGCAGTACTTC. It is translated as CASSIRDRGDHEQYF. The V and J genes are TRBV9 and TRBJ2-7; 10 nucleotides line up with TRBD1. The CDR3 loop spans 15 amino acids. Germline CDR1 is SGDLS and CDR2 is YYNGEE. The trim removed 4 bases at V and 5 bases at J, leaving 9 bases unmatched.